The 10 T cell receptor beta chains below come from one sample, sequenced in a study of OX40 agonist ivuxolimab in advanced cancers. Method: immunoSEQ multiplex PCR; TCRdb's copy keeps in-frame clones and lacks some. Of approximately 65,000 clones in the sample, 70% to 85% were seen once. The sample was CD4+ or CD8+ T cells sorted from blood, taken in a trial of the OX40 agonist ivuxolimab. These receptors came from an adult with an advanced solid tumor such as melanoma, head and neck, liver or kidney cancer.

The chain couples TRBV29-1 to TRBJ2-5, with D maybe TRBD2 (7 bases). The CDR3 contains 13 residues. Trimming cost V 4 bases and J 11 bases, with 20 bases left between them. Germline CDR1 reads SQVTM; CDR2 reads ANQGSEA. The CDR3 loop is CSVAASGLGQQYF. CDR3 bases: TGCAGCGTTGCTGCTAGCGGCCTAGGACAGCAGTACTTC.

This clone was seen a handful of times. This sequence joins TRBV2 and TRBJ1-2; no clear D gene. Trimming stripped 6 bases from V and 10 bases from J, with 12 bases between. The CDR3 loop spans 11 amino acids. Germline V lookup: CDR1 SNHLY, CDR2 FYNNEI. This CDR3 reads CASSQVRDYTF. CDR3 in DNA: TGTGCCAGCAGCCAGGTGCGCGACTACACCTTC.

The chain employs TRBV10-1 and TRBJ1-2; tentative D call: TRBD1 (5 bases). Germline V CDR1 and CDR2: WNHNN, SYGVQD (reference sequence). The CDR3 is made up of 10 amino acids. The V gene lost 6 bases and the J gene lost 7 bases, with 6 bases spanning the gap. DNA of the CDR3: TGCGCCAGCAGGAGGGGTGGCTACACCTTC. It is translated as CASRRGGYTF.

The rearrangement uses TRBV29-1 and TRBJ1-6, with D possibly TRBD1 on 5 matching bases. The CDR3 totals 11 residues. Germline values: CDR1 SQVTM, CDR2 ANQGSEA. This CDR3 is CKRGSGSPLHF. The CDR3 DNA follows: TGCAAGCGGGGGTCGGGGTCACCCCTCCACTTT.

J is TRBJ2-2 and V is TRBV15; TRBD1 is a possible D gene (5 bases). The CDR3 has 15 residues. In germline, CDR1 is LNHNV, CDR2 YYDKDF (reference sequence). Trimming cost V 0 bases and J 5 bases, with 10 bases left between them. CDR3 sequence (DNA): TGTGCCACCAGCAGAGACAGGGTCCAAACCGGGGAGCTGTTTTTT. It translates to CATSRDRVQTGELFF.

The chain links TRBV5-5 to TRBJ2-7; 7 bases line up with TRBD1. The V gene end was trimmed by 0 bases and the J gene end by 3 bases; junction bases not matched to a gene: 3. There are 14 residues in the CDR3. Germline lookup yields CDR1 SGHKS and CDR2 YYEKEE (reference sequence). The CDR3 region has the DNA TGTGCCAGCAGCTTGGGGACAGGAATCTACGAGCAGTACGTC. Residues: CASSLGTGIYEQYV.

V usage is TRBV11-1 and J usage is TRBJ2-7; D perhaps matches TRBD1 (6 bases). V lost 5 bases, J lost 3 bases, and 14 bases lay in between. The V gene's germline CDR1 is SGHAT and CDR2 FQDESV (reference sequence). CDR3 length equals 14 residues. The CDR3 DNA reads TGTGCCAGCAGCCGGGACAAATGGGGCTACGAGCAGTACTTC. Translation gives CASSRDKWGYEQYF.

The chain couples TRBV29-1 to TRBJ2-7, with a possible D match to TRBD2 (7 bases). CDR1 is SQVTM, CDR2 ANQGSEA, per germline. This CDR3 contains 15 residues. V was trimmed by 2 bases and J by 3 bases, leaving 17 bases between them. This CDR3 reads CSVEKGGGDNYEQYF. The CDR3 coding sequence is TGCAGCGTTGAAAAGGGAGGGGGAGATAACTACGAGCAGTACTTC.

The J gene is TRBJ2-3, the V gene TRBV7-9; unclear D gene. The CDR3 is 14 residues long. V was cut by 0 bases and J by 3 bases, with 7 bases left in between. Germline CDR1 and CDR2: SEHNR and FQNEAQ (reference sequence). The CDR3 DNA reads as TGTGCCAGCAGCTTAGCCGGCAGAACAGATACGCAGTATTTT. Protein sequence: CASSLAGRTDTQYF. Full variable domain (rest looked up from reference TRBV7-9 and TRBJ2-3): DTGVSQNPRHKITKRGQNVTFRCDPISEHNRLYWYRQTLGQGPEFLTYFQNEAQLEKSRLLSDRFSAERPKGSFSTLEIQRTEQGDSAMYLCASSLAGRTDTQYFGPGTRLTVL.

CDR3 DNA: TGTGCCTGGAGTGTACTAGCGGACAATGAGCAGTTCTTC. As protein: CAWSVLADNEQFF. This chain joins TRBV30 and TRBJ2-1, with 8 bases aligning to TRBD2. The length of the CDR3 is 13 residues. CDR1 and CDR2 (germline): GTSNPN, SVGIG (reference sequence). V dropped 0 bases and J dropped 5; count of bases not matched to a gene: 0. The whole variable domain, remainder taken from reference TRBV30 and TRBJ2-1, is SQTIHQWPATLVQPVGSPLSLECTVEGTSNPNLYWYRQAAGRGLQLLFYSVGIGQISSEVPQNLSASRPQDRQFILSSKKLLLSDSGFYLCAWSVLADNEQFFGPGTRLTVL.